A selection of T cell receptor beta chains follows, all from one sample in a study of CD8 T cells in Susac syndrome. Each CDR3 protein is one row after TCRdb ran MiXCR on the immunoSEQ multiplex PCR reads. The data hold fewer than 80,000 distinct CDR3 sequences, with more than 85% observed a single time. Sample: CD8+ T cells from PBMCs. The receptor set was obtained from a human donor in good health. Each CDR3 is given with its conserved first and last residue. A D gene is named only where the DNA matches it firmly. Not every row has a clone size; where given, it reads once, few, many or a size class.

D	size	J	V	DNA	CDR3
.	.	TRBJ1-1	TRBV7-2	TGTGCCAGCAACCTCAGAACTGAAGCTTTCTTT	CASNLRTEAFF
.	.	TRBJ2-3	TRBV24-1	TGTGCCACCAGTGATTTGAGCGCCCGCACAGATACGCAGTATTTT	CATSDLSARTDTQYF
.	.	TRBJ2-3	TRBV3-1	TGTGCCAGCAGCCAAGGGGTAGCGATTGGAGATACGCAGTATTTT	CASSQGVAIGDTQYF
.	.	TRBJ1-2	TRBV23-1	TGCGCCAGCAGTCATTCCGACAACTTTAACTATGGCTACACCTTC	CASSHSDNFNYGYTF
.	.	TRBJ1-2	TRBV29-1	TGCAGCTCGCAACCGTCGGAGGAATCCTATGGCTACACCTTC	CSSQPSEESYGYTF
TRBD1	once	TRBJ2-7	TRBV11-2	TGTGCCAGCAGCTACGGACAGGGAGCACTCCAGTACTTC	CASSYGQGALQYF
.	.	TRBJ2-7	TRBV4-1	TGCGCCAGCAGCCCACTGTCAAGCGGATACGAGCAGTACTTC	CASSPLSSGYEQYF
.	.	TRBJ2-7	TRBV27	TGTGCCAGCAGCCGACTCGAAGCCCGCTCCTACGAGCAGTACTTC	CASSRLEARSYEQYF
.	.	TRBJ2-3	TRBV7-9	TGTGCCAGCAGCTTATTAACTACCGAGATCACAGATACGCAGTATTTT	CASSLLTTEITDTQYF
TRBD1	.	TRBJ2-7	TRBV29-1	TGCAGCGCCGGGACAGGGGGCGAGCAGTACTTC	CSAGTGGEQYF
TRBD2	.	TRBJ2-1	TRBV13	TGTGCCAGCAGCGTAGCGGGGGGGCGCCACAATGAGCAGTTCTTC	CASSVAGGRHNEQFF
.	.	TRBJ1-2	TRBV29-1	TGCAGCGTGGAAAGGGAGTCAACTAACTATGGCTACACCTTC	CSVERESTNYGYTF
.	.	TRBJ1-4	TRBV7-9	TGTGCCAGCAGCTCCTCCCCCGGTACAGCGAATGAAAAACTGTTTTTT	CASSSSPGTANEKLFF
.	.	TRBJ2-1	TRBV9	TGTGCCAGCAGCGTCGGAGGGGCGGTGAGCTCCTACAATGAGCAGTTCTTC	CASSVGGAVSSYNEQFF
.	few	TRBJ2-7	TRBV7-3	TGTGCCAGCAGCCCCACCGGGACCGGCGAGCAGTACTTC	CASSPTGTGEQYF
TRBD2	.	TRBJ2-2	TRBV7-8	TGTGCCAGCAGCGGGACTAGCGGGGGGTCCTGGGGCGGGGAGCTGTTTTTT	CASSGTSGGSWGGELFF
.	.	TRBJ2-3	TRBV9	TGTGCCAGCACCGTCGGGGATTCCACAGATACGCAGTATTTT	CASTVGDSTDTQYF
.	.	TRBJ1-1	TRBV25-1	TGTGCCAGCAGTGAATGGGATAAGATGAACACTGAAGCTTTCTTT	CASSEWDKMNTEAFF
.	.	TRBJ1-1	TRBV4-1	TGCGCCAGCAACCTAGGGGTTAGGGACACTGAAGCTTTCTTT	CASNLGVRDTEAFF
TRBD2	.	TRBJ2-1	TRBV4-3	TGCGCCAGCAGCCATAGGACTAGCCCCCCCAATGAGCAGTTCTTC	CASSHRTSPPNEQFF
.	.	TRBJ1-2	TRBV28	TGTGCCAGCAGTTTGGGGTTTGGCTCCGGCTACACCTTC	CASSLGFGSGYTF
.	.	TRBJ2-3	TRBV28	TGTGCCAGCAGGCTATTGGGCACAGATACGCAGTATTTT	CASRLLGTDTQYF
.	.	TRBJ2-7	TRBV5-1	TGCGCCAGCAGCTGGGGGGGCCTCTCCTACGAGCAGTACTTC	CASSWGGLSYEQYF
.	.	TRBJ1-1	TRBV2	TGTGCCAGCCGATCCGGGACGGCCAACACTGAAGCTTTCTTT	CASRSGTANTEAFF
TRBD1	.	TRBJ2-7	TRBV28	TGTGCCACCCTGACAGGGGCCTACGAGCAGTACTTC	CATLTGAYEQYF
.	.	TRBJ1-5	TRBV3-1	TGTGCCAGCAGCTTGGGGCAGTTTAGCAATCAGCCCCAGCATTTT	CASSLGQFSNQPQHF
.	.	TRBJ2-2	TRBV4-2	TGTGCCAGCAGCCACGGGACCGGGGAGCTGTTTTTT	CASSHGTGELFF